This entry features one T cell receptor beta chain sequence. There is no known antigen for this receptor. No qualities accompany the bases; no much larger clone lies one base away. The donors were healthy, HIV-negative adults with no recently reported acute infections or vaccinations. Every donor was a Caucasian adult residing in Nashville, Tennessee, USA. CD4+ T cells were enriched by magnetic negative selection; naive cells were then positively selected on CD45RA, and the negative fraction formed the memory subset. Blood was obtained by leukapheresis, after which PBMCs were separated by Ficoll-Histopaque density gradient centrifugation and cryopreserved in liquid nitrogen vapor phase. Analytical flow cytometry was used to check the purity and quantity of every magnetically sorted T cell population. Genomic DNA was isolated from every sorted fraction and measured by UV absorbance on a Nanodrop 2000c.

This sample stems from a study of shared clonotypes between healthy human individuals (dated by TCRdb to about 2020). Broadly, across the study: A couple of women and a few men aged 18 to 49 years were included in the cohort. For each donor, CD4 naive and CD4 memory were each given three plates, CD8 naive was given two plates, and CD8 memory was given one plate. Blood TCR repertoires of roughly five healthy adults were deeply sequenced to estimate repertoire size and the extent of clonotype sharing between individuals. Different laboratories and diverse techniques were used to prepare libraries and sequence TCR repertoires, to increase sequencing depth and limit assay-specific biases. Each donor's leukapheresis produced roughly between roughly 0.85 and 10 billion PBMCs. Broader findings and caveats from the paper: The genetic and exposure-history diversity represented was limited by the small number of donors. Clonotypes shared by all four sorted-subset donors showed higher generation probabilities than non-shared clonotypes. Naive subsets generally had larger estimated clonotype richness than memory subsets did. Roughly 5% of naive CD4, roughly 3.5% of naive CD8, 2.3% of memory CD4, and around 0.42% of memory CD8 clonotypes were shared across a few donors. Sampling was limited to blood, and TCR repertoires in tissue likely differ from TCR repertoires in blood. Pairwise subsampling led to the expectation that sequencing depth would affect the degree of clonotype sharing among donors. Even with the large sequencing depth, rarefaction of the sorted-subset datasets indicated that sequencing was incomplete.

The CDR3 numbers 16 residues from cysteine through phenylalanine. The DNA shown is the 48-base CDR3, in frame from base 1. TCR CDR3 regions were amplified from genomic DNA by multiplex PCR using the deep immunoSEQ assay. Extracted genomic DNA from each cell subset was spread evenly across all wells of several immunoSEQ 96-well plates, with each plate serving as a replicate. Each replicate PCR for sorted subsets received around 0.2 ug genomic DNA, equal to some 32,000 T cell genomes. The purified libraries were quantified using a Qubit 3.0 fluorometer, sized with a Bioanalyzer 2100, and then quantified again using the KAPA Library Quantification kit. A separate single-read 150-cycle Illumina NextSeq 550 flow cell was used to sequence each immunoSEQ 96-well plate. For the original study's pipeline: Because the immunoSEQ output included only junctional sequences and no quality scores, the filtering could not be the same as the filtering used for full-length reads. To assign V/J genes and CDR3, sequences were annotated using PyIR, a Python wrapper for IgBLAST v1.9, with IMGT germline references. Reads were filtered out if the reads had weak V/J assignments (E-value above 1e-6), no CDR3, stop codons, out-of-frame junctions, or ambiguous translated residues. V3J clonotypes were defined by identical inferred V gene, J gene, and CDR3 amino acid sequence. To compute the percentage overlap between repertoires, the number of shared unique clonotypes was divided by the size of the smaller repertoire. Three approaches were used to assess repertoire richness: RTK rarefaction, the Chao1 estimator, and Recon v2.1 estimates of unobserved clonotypes. OLGA was used to compute generation probabilities for all TCRbeta clonotypes that the gDNA method yielded from four donors. TCRdb obtained this table from immuneACCESS and retained in-frame rearrangements with V and J assigned. These tables miss some clones; where compared with another copy, unresolved V genes account for less than half of the shortfall, and the remainder is unexplained. V and J calls and clone size are those listed in that table; D and trimming were worked out from the DNA. The sample table shows some 1 million clones, and approximately 68% are seen once. Roughly 1.5% of the sample comes from the top ten.

This chain joins TRBV21-1 to TRBJ1-3. TRBV21-1 is a pseudogene locus. The receptor comes from a man between 18 and 29 years old in good health. Sequenced input: memory CD4+ T cells sorted from blood. This sample's cell subset or site label indicates: CD45RA-negative fraction. The DNA sequence is as follows: TGTGCCAGCAGCAAAGCTGGCAAGAGCTCTGGAAACACCATATATTTT. It specifies CASSKAGKSSGNTIYF.